The clone carrying this T cell receptor (beta chain) was picked up many times. The source of the sample is a study of T-cell memory formation after mild COVID-19. This CDR3 is built from 15 residues. V lost 2 bases, J lost 4 bases, and 6 bases stayed unmatched. In germline, CDR1 is SEHNR, CDR2 FQNEAQ (reference sequence). Using its own MiXCR run on the 5' RACE reads, TCRdb lists one record per CDR3 protein. This table has 350,000 to 500,000 distinct CDR3 sequences, about a quarter appearing once. This TCR was sampled from an adult woman who had mild COVID-19 (a few samples of this study predate the infection). Cell type and time point are not known. The specimen sequenced was PBMCs or a T cell subset sorted from them (not recorded which). The genes are TRBV7-9 and TRBJ1-1; TRBD1 matches 8 bases. The CDR3 here is CASSLPTDRATEAFF. In nucleotides, the CDR3 is TGTGCCAGCAGCTTACCGACGGACAGGGCCACTGAAGCTTTCTTT.